The T cell receptor beta chain under discussion was sequenced for a study of response to subunit inactivated influenza vaccine. From germline, CDR1 is SNHLY and CDR2 FYNNEI. V was pared by 4 bases and J by 0 bases, with 10 bases between. There are 15 residues in the CDR3. This clonotype occurred a few times. Its target is not known. MiXCR, applied by TCRdb to the RT-PCR reads, yields one record per CDR3 protein. In the table there are about 240,000 distinct CDR3 sequences, approximately 12% of which are singletons. Notes on the study in general: Authors proposed each seasonal influenza vaccination draws in few new T cells.

The sequence was collected from a man between 45 and 60 years old who received an inactivated influenza vaccine. V is TRBV2 and J is TRBJ2-1, with D tentatively TRBD2 (5 bases). Sequencing was performed on non-naive T cells sorted from PBMCs, taken around two weeks before vaccination. CDR3 nucleotide sequence: TGTGCCAGCAGTGTTGAGACTACCTCCTACAATGAGCAGTTCTTC. Its protein is CASSVETTSYNEQFF.